The clone carrying this T cell receptor (beta chain) was seen only once. Its matching antigen is unknown. This entry belongs to a study of T cell responses to AZD1222 COVID-19 vaccine. Study results and caveats: The study sampled repertoires only after the peak T cell response. A reported finding is that nearly half of spike-specific TCRs target unmutated variant regions. Of the AZD1222 recipients, only five to seven were seropositive at baseline. Possibly, clonal diversity was underestimated; donors were largely white British and included more females.

Only in-frame clones appear in the TCRdb table, and some are missing; sequencing was by immunoSEQ multiplex PCR. Among about 100,000 clones listed, 80% to 95% were seen once. CDR1 MNHEY and CDR2 SMNVEV come from the germline V gene (reference sequence). This CDR3 is built from 15 residues. V was trimmed by 3 bases and J by 5 bases, leaving 14 bases between them. This sequence originates from an adult in good health. The chain links TRBV27 to TRBJ1-5; no clear D. This sample comprised peripheral blood, obtained on day 0 of AZD1222 vaccination. Here the CDR3 DNA reads TGTGCCAGCAGTTTGATCGGGCAGGAGTATCAGCCCCAGCATTTT. Its protein product is CASSLIGQEYQPQHF.